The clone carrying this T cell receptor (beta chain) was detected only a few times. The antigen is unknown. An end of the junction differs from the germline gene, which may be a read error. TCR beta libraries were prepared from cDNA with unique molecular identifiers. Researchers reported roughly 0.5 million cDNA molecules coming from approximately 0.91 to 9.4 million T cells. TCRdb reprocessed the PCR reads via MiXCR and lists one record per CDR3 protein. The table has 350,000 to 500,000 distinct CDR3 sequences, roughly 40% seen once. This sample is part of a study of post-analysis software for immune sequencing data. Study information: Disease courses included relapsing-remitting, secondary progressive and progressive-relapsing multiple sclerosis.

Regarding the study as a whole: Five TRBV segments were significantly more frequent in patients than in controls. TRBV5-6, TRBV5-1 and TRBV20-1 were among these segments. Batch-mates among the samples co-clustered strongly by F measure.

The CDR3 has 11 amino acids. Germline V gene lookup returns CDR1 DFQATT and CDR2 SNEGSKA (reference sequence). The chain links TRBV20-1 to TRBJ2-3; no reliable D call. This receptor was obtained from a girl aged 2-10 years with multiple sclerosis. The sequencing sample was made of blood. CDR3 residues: CSASRQDAQYF. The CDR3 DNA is TGCAGTGCTAGTAGACAAGATGCGCAGTATTTT.